This T cell receptor (beta chain) originates from a study of shared clonotypes between healthy human individuals. General study findings and limits: Several donors held approximately 4.6% of naive CD4 clonotypes in common.

As concerns this clone: Its specificity is unknown.

The study enrolled healthy HIV-negative adults without recent acute infections or vaccinations as donors. Measured with immunoSEQ multiplex PCR; TCRdb has only the in-frame clones, and not every one. The repertoire consists of over a million clones, with around 75% occurring once and the leading ten covering approximately 1.5%. The V gene's germline CDR1 is SGHDN and CDR2 FVKESK. V lost 3 bases, J lost 2 bases, and 8 bases lay in between. The CDR3 extends over 14 amino acids. The source material was memory CD4+ T cells sorted from blood. Stated subset: CD45RA-negative fraction. The chain carries TRBV14 and TRBJ1-3; tentatively, D is TRBD1 (6 bases). This clonotype was sampled from a man aged 18 to 35 in good health. The CDR3 protein is CASSQWGPGNTIYF. CDR3 coding DNA: TGTGCCAGCAGCCAGTGGGGGCCTGGAAACACCATATATTTT.